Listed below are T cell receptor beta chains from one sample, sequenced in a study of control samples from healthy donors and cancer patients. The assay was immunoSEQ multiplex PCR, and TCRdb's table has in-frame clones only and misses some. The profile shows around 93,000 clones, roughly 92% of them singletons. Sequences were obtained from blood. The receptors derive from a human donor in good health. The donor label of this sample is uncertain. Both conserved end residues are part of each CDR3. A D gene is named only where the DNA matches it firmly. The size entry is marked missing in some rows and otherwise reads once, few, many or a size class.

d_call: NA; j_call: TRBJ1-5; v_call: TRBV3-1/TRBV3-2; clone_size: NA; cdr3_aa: CASSVEGNQPQHF; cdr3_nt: TGTGCCAGCAGCGTCGAGGGAAACCAGCCCCAGCATTTT
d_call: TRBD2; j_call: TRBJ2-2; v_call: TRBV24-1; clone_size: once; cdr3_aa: CAAGGQNTGELFF; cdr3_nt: TGTGCCGCGGGGGGGCAGAACACCGGGGAGCTGTTTTTT
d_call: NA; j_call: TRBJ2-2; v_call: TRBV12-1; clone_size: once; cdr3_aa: CASRPGDGNTGELFF; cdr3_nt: TGTGCCAGCAGACCAGGGGACGGCAACACCGGGGAGCTGTTTTTT
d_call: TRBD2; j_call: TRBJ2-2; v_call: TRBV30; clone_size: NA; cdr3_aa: CAWSVSSSGGAGELFF; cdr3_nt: TGTGCCTGGAGTGTATCTAGTAGCGGGGGGGCCGGGGAGCTGTTTTTT
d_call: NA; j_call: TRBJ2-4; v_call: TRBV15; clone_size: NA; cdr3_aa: CATSRDPDGQNIQYF; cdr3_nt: TGTGCCACCAGCAGAGATCCTGATGGCCAAAACATTCAGTACTTC
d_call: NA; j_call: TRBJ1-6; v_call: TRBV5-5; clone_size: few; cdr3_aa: CASSWTDSKGSPLHF; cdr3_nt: TGTGCCAGCAGCTGGACCGACTCTAAGGGTTCACCCCTCCACTTT
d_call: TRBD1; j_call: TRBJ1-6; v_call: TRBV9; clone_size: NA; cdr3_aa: CASSPDRDRGLQPPLF; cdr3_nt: TGTGCCAGCAGCCCCGACCGGGACAGGGGGCTCCAGCCGCCCCTCTTT
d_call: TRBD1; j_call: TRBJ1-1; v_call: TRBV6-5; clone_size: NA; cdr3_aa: CASSLTGTEAFF; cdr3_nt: TGTGCCAGCAGTCTGACAGGGACTGAAGCTTTCTTT
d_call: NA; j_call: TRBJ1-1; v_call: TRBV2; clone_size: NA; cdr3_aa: CASRTAGVGTEAFF; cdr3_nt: TGTGCCAGCAGAACCGCGGGGGTCGGCACTGAAGCTTTCTTT
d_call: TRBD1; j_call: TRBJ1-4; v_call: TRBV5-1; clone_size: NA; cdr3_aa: CASSADRGNEKLFF; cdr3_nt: TGCGCCAGCAGCGCGGACAGGGGTAATGAAAAACTGTTTTTT
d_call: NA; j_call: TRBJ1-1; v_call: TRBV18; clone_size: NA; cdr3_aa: CASSPHTIGGGTEAFF; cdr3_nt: TGTGCCAGCTCACCACACACGATCGGAGGAGGGACTGAAGCTTTCTTT
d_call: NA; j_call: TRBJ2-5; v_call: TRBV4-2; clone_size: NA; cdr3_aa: CASSQELGAQETQYF; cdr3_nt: TGTGCCAGCAGCCAAGAGCTAGGGGCCCAAGAGACCCAGTACTTC
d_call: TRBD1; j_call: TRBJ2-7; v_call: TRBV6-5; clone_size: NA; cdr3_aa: CASSYSGTGVSYEQYF; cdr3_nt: TGTGCCAGCAGTTACTCGGGGACAGGGGTCTCCTACGAGCAGTACTTC
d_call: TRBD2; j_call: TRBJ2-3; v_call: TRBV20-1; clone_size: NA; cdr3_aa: CSASVLAGRQTDTQYF; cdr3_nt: TGCAGTGCTAGTGTTCTAGCGGGGAGGCAAACAGATACGCAGTATTTT
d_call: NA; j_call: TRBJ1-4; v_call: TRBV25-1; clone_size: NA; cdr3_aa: CASSEGWGGTNEKLFF; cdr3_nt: TGTGCCAGCAGTGAAGGATGGGGGGGAACTAATGAAAAACTGTTTTTT
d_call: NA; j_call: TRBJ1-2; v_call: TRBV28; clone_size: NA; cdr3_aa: CASSLGISAFYTF; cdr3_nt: TGTGCCAGCAGTTTGGGGATCAGTGCATTCTACACCTTC
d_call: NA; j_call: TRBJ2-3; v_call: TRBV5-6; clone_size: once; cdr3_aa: CASRAVLSGDTQYF; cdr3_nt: TGTGCCAGCAGAGCGGTCCTGAGCGGAGATACGCAGTATTTT
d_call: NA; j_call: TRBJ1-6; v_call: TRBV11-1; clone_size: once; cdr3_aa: CASSLVMSGSPLHF; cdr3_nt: TGTGCCAGCAGCTTAGTCATGAGTGGCTCACCCCTCCACTTT
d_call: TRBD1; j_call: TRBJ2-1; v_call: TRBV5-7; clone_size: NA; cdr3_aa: CASSLTGTDDNEQFF; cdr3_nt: TGTGCCAGCAGCTTGACCGGGACAGACGACAATGAGCAGTTCTTC
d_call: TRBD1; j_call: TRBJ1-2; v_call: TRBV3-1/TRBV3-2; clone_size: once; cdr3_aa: CASSQGVGGTGYTF; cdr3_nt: TGTGCCAGCAGCCAAGGGGTAGGGGGCACAGGCTACACCTTC
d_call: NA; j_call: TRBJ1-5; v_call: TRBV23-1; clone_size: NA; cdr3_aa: CASSPFRPQHF; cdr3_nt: TGCGCCAGCAGTCCCTTTAGACCCCAGCATTTT
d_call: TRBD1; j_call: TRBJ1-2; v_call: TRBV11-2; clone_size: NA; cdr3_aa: CASSLAPGIQGDGYTF; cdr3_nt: TGTGCCAGCAGCTTAGCGCCGGGCATCCAGGGGGATGGCTACACCTTC
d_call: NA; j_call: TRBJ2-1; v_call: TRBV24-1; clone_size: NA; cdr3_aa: CATSDLSLRDNEQFF; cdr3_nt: TGTGCCACCAGTGATTTATCCCTTAGGGACAATGAGCAGTTCTTC
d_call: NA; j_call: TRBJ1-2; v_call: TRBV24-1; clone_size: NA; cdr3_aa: CATSDLRRDYGYTF; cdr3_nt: TGTGCCACCAGTGATTTGAGGCGTGACTATGGCTACACCTTC
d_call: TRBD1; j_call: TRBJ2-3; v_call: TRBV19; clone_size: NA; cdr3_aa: CASRNPNRGLRADTQYF; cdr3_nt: TGTGCCAGTAGGAACCCGAACAGGGGGCTTAGGGCAGATACGCAGTATTTT
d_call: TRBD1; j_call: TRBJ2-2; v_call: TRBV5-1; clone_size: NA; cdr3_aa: CASSTQGAWNTGELFF; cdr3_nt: TGCGCCAGCAGTACCCAGGGGGCGTGGAACACCGGGGAGCTGTTTTTT
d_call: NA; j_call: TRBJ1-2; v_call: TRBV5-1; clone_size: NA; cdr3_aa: CASSWWGANYGYTF; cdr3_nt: TGCGCCAGCAGCTGGTGGGGCGCTAACTATGGCTACACCTTC
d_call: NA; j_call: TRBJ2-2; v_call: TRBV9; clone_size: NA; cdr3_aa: CASSVVGTGRSTGELFF; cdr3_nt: TGTGCCAGCAGCGTAGTTGGGACGGGGCGGTCCACCGGGGAGCTGTTTTTT
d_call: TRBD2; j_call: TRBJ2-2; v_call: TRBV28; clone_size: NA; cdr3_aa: CAGGRERELFF; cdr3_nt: TGTGCGGGAGGGCGAGAACGGGAGCTGTTTTTT
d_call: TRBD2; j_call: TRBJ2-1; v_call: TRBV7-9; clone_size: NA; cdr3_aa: CASSLLSGVSEQFF; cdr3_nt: TGTGCCAGCAGCTTGCTTAGCGGGGTATCTGAGCAGTTCTTC
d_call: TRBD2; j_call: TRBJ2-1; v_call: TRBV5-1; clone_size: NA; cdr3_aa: CASSLGGAGHEQFF; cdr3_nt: TGCGCCAGCAGCCTCGGGGGGGCGGGGCATGAGCAGTTCTTC
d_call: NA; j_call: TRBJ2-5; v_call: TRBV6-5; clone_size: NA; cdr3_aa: CASSYSGQIQETQYF; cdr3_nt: TGTGCCAGCAGTTACTCGGGTCAGATACAAGAGACCCAGTACTTC
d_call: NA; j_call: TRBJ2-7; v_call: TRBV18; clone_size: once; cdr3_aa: CASSPPARTYEQYF; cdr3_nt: TGTGCCAGCTCACCACCGGCCCGAACCTACGAGCAGTACTTC
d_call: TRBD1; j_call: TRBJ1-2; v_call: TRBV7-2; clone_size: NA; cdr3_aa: CASSFVRGGHGYTF; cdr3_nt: TGTGCCAGCAGCTTTGTAAGAGGGGGCCATGGCTACACCTTC
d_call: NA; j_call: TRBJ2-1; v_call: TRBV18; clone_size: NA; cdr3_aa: CASSPDSISSNEQFF; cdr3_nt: TGTGCCAGCTCACCTGACAGCATTTCGTCCAATGAGCAGTTCTTC
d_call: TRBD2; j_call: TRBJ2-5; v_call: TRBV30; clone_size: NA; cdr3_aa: CAWSVQSSGGQTQYF; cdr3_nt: TGTGCCTGGAGTGTACAATCTAGCGGGGGGCAGACCCAGTACTTC
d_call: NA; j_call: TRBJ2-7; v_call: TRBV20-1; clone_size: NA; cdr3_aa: CSARTTTEQYF; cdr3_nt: TGCAGTGCTCGGACTACAACCGAGCAGTACTTC
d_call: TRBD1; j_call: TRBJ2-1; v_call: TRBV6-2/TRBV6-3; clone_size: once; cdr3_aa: CASSDRDRVHAEQFF; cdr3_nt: TGTGCCAGCAGTGACCGGGACAGGGTTCACGCTGAGCAGTTCTTC
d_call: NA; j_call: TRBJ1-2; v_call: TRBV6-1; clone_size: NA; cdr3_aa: CASSEGLNYGYTF; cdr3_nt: TGTGCCAGCAGCGAAGGATTGAACTATGGCTACACCTTC
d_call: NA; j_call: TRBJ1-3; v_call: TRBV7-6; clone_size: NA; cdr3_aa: CASSLSLGSPGNTIYF; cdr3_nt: TGTGCCAGCAGCTTAAGCCTCGGGTCACCTGGAAACACCATATATTTT
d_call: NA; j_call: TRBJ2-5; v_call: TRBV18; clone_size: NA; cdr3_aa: CASSPGVETQYF; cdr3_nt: TGTGCCAGCTCACCAGGGGTGGAGACCCAGTACTTC
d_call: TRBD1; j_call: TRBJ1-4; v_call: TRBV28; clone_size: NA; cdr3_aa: CASSLDRGATNEKLFF; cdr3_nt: TGTGCCAGCAGTCTCGACAGGGGGGCAACTAATGAAAAACTGTTTTTT
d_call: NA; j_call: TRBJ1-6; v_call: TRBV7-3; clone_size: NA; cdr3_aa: CASSRDPNSPLHF; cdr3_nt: TGTGCCAGCAGCAGGGACCCGAATTCACCCCTCCACTTT
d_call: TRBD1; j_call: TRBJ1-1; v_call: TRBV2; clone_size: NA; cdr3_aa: CATQGKNTEAFF; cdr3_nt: TGTGCCACACAGGGGAAGAACACTGAAGCTTTCTTT
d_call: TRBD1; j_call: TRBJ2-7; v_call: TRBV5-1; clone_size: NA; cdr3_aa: CASSLSTGVGIYEQYF; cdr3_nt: TGCGCCAGCAGCTTGTCAACAGGGGTCGGGATATACGAGCAGTACTTC
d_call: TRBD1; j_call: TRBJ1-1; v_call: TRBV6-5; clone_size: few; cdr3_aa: CASRYDRVTEAFF; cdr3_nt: TGTGCCAGCAGATATGACAGGGTCACTGAAGCTTTCTTT
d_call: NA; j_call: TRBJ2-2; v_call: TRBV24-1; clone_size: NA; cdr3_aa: CATSEVGWTGELFF; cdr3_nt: TGTGCCACCAGTGAAGTAGGCTGGACCGGGGAGCTGTTTTTT
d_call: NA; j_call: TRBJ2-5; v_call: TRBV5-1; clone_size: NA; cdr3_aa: CASSLGQRETQYF; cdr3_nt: TGCGCCAGCAGCTTGGGCCAGAGAGAGACCCAGTACTTC
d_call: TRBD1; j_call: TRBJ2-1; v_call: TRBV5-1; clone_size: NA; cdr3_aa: CASSFKQGSSYNEQFF; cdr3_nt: TGCGCCAGCAGCTTTAAACAGGGGAGCTCCTACAATGAGCAGTTCTTC
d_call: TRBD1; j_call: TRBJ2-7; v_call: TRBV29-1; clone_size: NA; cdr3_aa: CSAKGQGLYEQYF; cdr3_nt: TGCAGCGCAAAGGGACAGGGACTATACGAGCAGTACTTC
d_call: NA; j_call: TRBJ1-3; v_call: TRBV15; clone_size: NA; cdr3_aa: CATSRDLPSAYGSGNTIYF; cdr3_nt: TGTGCCACCAGCAGAGATCTCCCTAGTGCATACGGCTCTGGAAACACCATATATTTT
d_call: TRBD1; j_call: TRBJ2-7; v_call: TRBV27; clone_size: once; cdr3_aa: CASQPSGTGGYEQYF; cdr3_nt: TGTGCCAGCCAACCTTCCGGGACAGGGGGTTACGAGCAGTACTTC
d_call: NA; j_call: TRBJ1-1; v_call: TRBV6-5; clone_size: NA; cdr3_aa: CASRVTSTEAFF; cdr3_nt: TGTGCCAGCAGGGTGACGAGCACTGAAGCTTTCTTT
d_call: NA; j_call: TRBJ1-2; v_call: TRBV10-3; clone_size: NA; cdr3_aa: CAIRYQGGYGYTF; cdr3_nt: TGTGCCATCAGATACCAGGGTGGCTATGGCTACACCTTC
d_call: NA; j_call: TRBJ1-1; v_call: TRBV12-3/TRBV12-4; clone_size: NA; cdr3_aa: CASRRAGTEAFF; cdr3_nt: TGTGCCAGCAGGCGGGCCGGCACTGAAGCTTTCTTT
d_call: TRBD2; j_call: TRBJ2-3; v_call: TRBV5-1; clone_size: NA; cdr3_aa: CASTRLAGGRTDTQYF; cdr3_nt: TGCGCCAGCACCCGATTAGCGGGGGGACGGACAGATACGCAGTATTTT